This passage covers 14 T cell receptor beta chains from one sample sequenced in a study of blood T cell repertoires in COVID-19 (dated by TCRdb to 2018 to 2021). The library relied on the immunoSEQ multiplex PCR assay. Entries here come from immuneACCESS through TCRdb and include only in-frame sequences with V and J called. Some clones fail to appear in such tables; in the studies checked, an unresolved V gene covers under half of the shortfall, and the cause of the remainder is unknown. For this sample the table gives approximately 300,000 clones, of which approximately 80% were detected only once. 4.1% of the sample belongs to the ten largest clones. The sequencing input was peripheral blood. These receptor sequences come from a woman between 50 and 59 years old with active or convalescent COVID-19.

The genes are TRBV4-2 and TRBJ2-2; 7 nucleotides match TRBD2. The germline V gene encodes CDR1 LGHNA and CDR2 YNFKEQ. The junction had 8 bases not matched to a gene; V was cut back by 6 bases and J by 1 base. CDR3 length: 16 residues. CDR3 coding DNA: TGTGCCAGCAGAAACCTAGCGGCAAGGAACACCGGGGAGCTGTTTTTT. It translates to CASRNLAARNTGELFF.

The V gene is TRBV18, the J gene TRBJ2-7; 7 bases align to TRBD2. V lost 4 bases to trimming and J lost 0 bases; unmatched junction nucleotides: 12. Germline CDR1 and CDR2: KGHSH and LQKENI. This CDR3 spans 17 amino acids. The CDR3 reads CASSLTSGTKSSYEQYF. The CDR3, as DNA: TGTGCCAGCTCACTGACGTCCGGGACTAAGAGCTCCTACGAGCAGTACTTC.

V is TRBV20-1 and J is TRBJ2-1, with 9 bases fitting TRBD2. The CDR3 totals 17 residues. Germline CDR1 and CDR2: DFQATT and SNEGSKA (reference sequence). Losses at the gene ends were 3 bases for V and 7 bases for J; bases not matched to a gene: 16. The CDR3 region has the DNA TGCAGTGCTAGTAAAACCTCCGAAGGGCTAGCGGGAAATGAGCAGTTCTTC. It yields the protein CSASKTSEGLAGNEQFF.

V usage is TRBV4-1 and J usage is TRBJ2-7, with a possible D match to TRBD2 (6 bases). The germline CDR1 and CDR2 sequences are MGHRA and YSYEKL. V lost 4 bases, J lost 4 bases, and 17 bases lay in between. This CDR3 region has 15 residues. CDR3 in amino acids: CASSRAWTGGYEQYF. For the CDR3, the DNA is TGCGCCAGCAGCCGAGCATGGACCGGGGGATACGAGCAGTACTTC.

This chain connects TRBV2 to TRBJ2-1; TRBD2 aligns across 8 bases. J lost 3 bases, V lost 4 bases, and 5 bases had no gene match. Germline lookup yields CDR1 SNHLY and CDR2 FYNNEI. The length of the CDR3 is 15 residues. The CDR3 is CASSGSRGGYNEQFF. As DNA, the CDR3 is TGTGCCAGCAGTGGCTCCCGGGGGGGCTACAATGAGCAGTTCTTC.

This clone was observed a handful of times. The V gene is TRBV29-1, the J gene TRBJ1-4; 7 nucleotides match TRBD1. Germline V gene sequence: CDR1 SQVTM, CDR2 ANQGSEA. This CDR3 spans 16 amino acids. V gave up 3 bases and J gave up 12 bases; unmatched junction bases: 19. As DNA, the CDR3 is TGCAGCGTTGAGGTGTTCCGGACAGGAGACACGGTGGAACTGTTTTTT. Translation gives CSVEVFRTGDTVELFF.

The rearrangement joins TRBV7-9 to TRBJ2-3; 7 bases match TRBD2. The CDR3 spans 14 residues. Germline CDR1 SEHNR, CDR2 FQNEAQ (reference sequence). J was trimmed by 3 bases and V by 3 bases; bases with no gene match: 3. The CDR3 here is CASSFAGATDTQYF. For the CDR3, the DNA is TGTGCCAGCAGCTTTGCGGGAGCTACAGATACGCAGTATTTT.

The chain recombines TRBV7-2 with TRBJ1-2; D is perhaps TRBD1 (6 bases). Germline V CDR1 and CDR2: SGHTA, FQGNSA. Trimming removed 5 bases at V and 3 bases at J, with 16 bases between. The CDR3 is 15 residues long. In nucleotides, the CDR3 is TGTGCCAGCAGCCCAATCAAAGGGGGATACTATGGCTACACCTTC. This encodes CASSPIKGGYYGYTF.

This clone came up a few times. The chain joins TRBV19 to TRBJ2-7, with D maybe TRBD1 (6 bases). Trimming shortened V by 3 bases and J by 3 bases, and 9 bases separated the two germline ends. Germline loops: CDR1 LNHDA, CDR2 SQIVND (reference sequence). The CDR3 has 13 residues. CDR3 region: CASSIQGHYEQYF. The DNA of the CDR3 is TGTGCCAGTAGTATCCAGGGACACTACGAGCAGTACTTC.

The genes are TRBV5-1 and TRBJ1-5; D gene ambiguous. The CDR3 is 15 residues long. V was trimmed by 2 bases and J by 0 bases, leaving 9 bases between them. The germline V gene has CDR1 SGHRS and CDR2 YFSETQ. The CDR3 coding sequence is TGCGCCAGCAGCTTAATTCCGGGTAGCAATCAGCCCCAGCATTTT. It yields the protein CASSLIPGSNQPQHF.

This chain joins TRBV10-2 and TRBJ2-3; D is possibly TRBD2 (6 bases). V lost 8 bases to trimming and J lost 2 bases, with 14 bases between them. The V gene's germline CDR1 is WSHSY and CDR2 SAAADI. The CDR3 loop spans 14 amino acids. CDR3 nucleotides: TGCGCCAGCCACGGGAGACAGTTCACAGATACGCAGTATTTT. It specifies CASHGRQFTDTQYF.

DNA for the CDR3: TGTGCCAGTAGTCTTAGAGGTGTGGCGAAGGACTACACCTTC. As protein: CASSLRGVAKDYTF. The chain joins TRBV19 to TRBJ1-2; no definite D call. Germline CDR1 LNHDA, CDR2 SQIVND (reference sequence). The CDR3 has 14 amino acids. V was cut by 5 bases and J by 10 bases, with 20 bases left in between.

The genes are TRBV7-6 and TRBJ1-1, with TRBD1 matching over 7 bases. This CDR3 comprises 15 residues. After removal of 2 bases from V and 2 bases from J, the junction contained 5 bases not matched to a gene. Germline V gene sequence: CDR1 SGHVS, CDR2 FNYEAQ. CDR3 sequence reads: CASSLPGQLNTEAFF. In nucleotides, the CDR3 is TGTGCCAGCAGCTTACCGGGACAGTTAAACACTGAAGCTTTCTTT.

The chain is built from TRBV10-3 and TRBJ1-1; TRBD1 matches 9 bases. Germline values: CDR1 ENHRY, CDR2 SYGVKD. With 6 bases clipped from V and 5 bases from J, the junction kept 10 bases outside the gene matches. The CDR3 has 15 amino acids. This CDR3 reads CAIRKQGAGGTEAFF. In nucleotides, the CDR3 is TGTGCCATCAGGAAACAGGGGGCAGGGGGGACTGAAGCTTTCTTT.